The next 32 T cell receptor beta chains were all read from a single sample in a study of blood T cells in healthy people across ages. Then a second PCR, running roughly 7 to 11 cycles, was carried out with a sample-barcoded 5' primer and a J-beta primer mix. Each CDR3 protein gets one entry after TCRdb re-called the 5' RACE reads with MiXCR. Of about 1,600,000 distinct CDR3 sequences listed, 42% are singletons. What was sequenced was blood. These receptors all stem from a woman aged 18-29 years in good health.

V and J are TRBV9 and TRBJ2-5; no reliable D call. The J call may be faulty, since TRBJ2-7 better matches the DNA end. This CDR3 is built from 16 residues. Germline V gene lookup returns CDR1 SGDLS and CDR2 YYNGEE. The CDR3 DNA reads TGTGCCAGCAGCACCTTAGCAGGTTTTCCCTCCTACGAGCAGTACTTC. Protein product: CASSTLAGFPSYEQYF.

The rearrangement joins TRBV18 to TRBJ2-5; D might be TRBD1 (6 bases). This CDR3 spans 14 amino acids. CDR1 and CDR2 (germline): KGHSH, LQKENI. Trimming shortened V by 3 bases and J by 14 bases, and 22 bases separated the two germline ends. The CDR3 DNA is TGTGCCAGCTCACCCCAGGGACAATTCGACGAGCAATACTTC. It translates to CASSPQGQFDEQYF. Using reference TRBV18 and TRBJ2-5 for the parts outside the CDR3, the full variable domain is NAGVMQNPRHLVRRRGQEARLRCSPMKGHSHVYWYRQLPEEGLKFMVYLQKENIIDESGMPKERFSAEFPKEGPSILRIQQVVRGDSAAYFCASSPQGQFDEQYFGPGTRLLVL.

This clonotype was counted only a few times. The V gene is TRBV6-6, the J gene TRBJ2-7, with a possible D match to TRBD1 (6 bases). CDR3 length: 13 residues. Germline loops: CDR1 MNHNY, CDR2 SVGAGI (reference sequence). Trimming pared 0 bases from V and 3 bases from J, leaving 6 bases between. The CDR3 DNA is TGTGCCAGCAGTTACTCACAGGGCTACGAGCAGTACTTC. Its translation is CASSYSQGYEQYF.

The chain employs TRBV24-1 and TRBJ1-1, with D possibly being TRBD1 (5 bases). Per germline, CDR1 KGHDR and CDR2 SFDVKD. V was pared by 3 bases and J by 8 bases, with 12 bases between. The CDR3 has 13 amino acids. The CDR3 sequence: CATSDAQGGEAFF. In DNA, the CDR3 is TGTGCCACCAGTGATGCTCAGGGAGGAGAAGCTTTCTTT.

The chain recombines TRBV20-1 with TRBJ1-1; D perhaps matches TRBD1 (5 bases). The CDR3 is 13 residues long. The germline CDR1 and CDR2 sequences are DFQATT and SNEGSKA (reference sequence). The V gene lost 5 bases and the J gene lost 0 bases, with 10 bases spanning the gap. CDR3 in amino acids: CSAGVRVNTEAFF. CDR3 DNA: TGCAGTGCTGGAGTCAGGGTGAACACTGAAGCTTTCTTT.

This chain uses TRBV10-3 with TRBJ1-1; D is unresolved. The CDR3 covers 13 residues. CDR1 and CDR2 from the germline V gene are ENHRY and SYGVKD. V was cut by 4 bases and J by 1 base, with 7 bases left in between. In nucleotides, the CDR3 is TGTGCCATCAGTGGAAACAAGAACACTGAAGCTTTCTTT. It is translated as CAISGNKNTEAFF.

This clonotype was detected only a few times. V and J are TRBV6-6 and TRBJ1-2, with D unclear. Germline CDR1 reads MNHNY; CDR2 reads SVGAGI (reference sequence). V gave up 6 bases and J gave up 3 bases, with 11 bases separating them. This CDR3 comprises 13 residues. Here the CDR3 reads CASSPTIYYGYTF. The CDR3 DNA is TGTGCCAGCAGCCCAACAATTTACTATGGCTACACCTTC.

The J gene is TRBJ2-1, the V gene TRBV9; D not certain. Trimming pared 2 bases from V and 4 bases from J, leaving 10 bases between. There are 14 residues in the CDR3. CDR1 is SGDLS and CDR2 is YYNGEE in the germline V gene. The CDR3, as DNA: TGTGCCAGCAGCGTGTTAAGCTTATACAATGAGCAGTTCTTC. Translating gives CASSVLSLYNEQFF.

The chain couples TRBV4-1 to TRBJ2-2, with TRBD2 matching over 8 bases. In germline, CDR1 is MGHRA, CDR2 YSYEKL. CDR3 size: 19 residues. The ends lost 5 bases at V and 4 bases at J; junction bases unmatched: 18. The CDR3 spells CASSSRGRDGGASTGELFF. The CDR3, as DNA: TGCGCCAGCAGCTCAAGAGGAAGGGACGGGGGGGCAAGCACCGGGGAGCTGTTTTTT.

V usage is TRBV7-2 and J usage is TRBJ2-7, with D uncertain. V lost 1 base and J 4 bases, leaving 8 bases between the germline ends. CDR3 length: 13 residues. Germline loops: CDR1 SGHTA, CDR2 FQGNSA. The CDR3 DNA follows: TGTGCCAGCAGCTTAGGCATGCAGTACGAGCAGTACTTC. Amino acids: CASSLGMQYEQYF.

DNA for the CDR3: TGCGCCAGCAGCCCTACAGGAGCGGGTTCAGATACGCAGTATTTT. Its translation: CASSPTGAGSDTQYF. This rearrangement joins TRBV5-1 to TRBJ2-3; TRBD2 is a possible D gene (6 bases). Germline V gives CDR1 SGHRS, CDR2 YFSETQ. The CDR3 has 15 amino acids. Trimming took off 4 bases at V and 4 bases at J, with 16 bases between the two ends.

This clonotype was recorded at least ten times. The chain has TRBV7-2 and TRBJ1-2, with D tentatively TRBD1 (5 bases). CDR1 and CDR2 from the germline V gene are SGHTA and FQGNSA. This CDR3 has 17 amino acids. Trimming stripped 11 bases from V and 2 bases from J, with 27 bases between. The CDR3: CALPLETARTSNYGYTF. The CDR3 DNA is TGTGCCTTGCCCTTAGAGACAGCCAGGACCTCCAACTATGGCTACACCTTC.

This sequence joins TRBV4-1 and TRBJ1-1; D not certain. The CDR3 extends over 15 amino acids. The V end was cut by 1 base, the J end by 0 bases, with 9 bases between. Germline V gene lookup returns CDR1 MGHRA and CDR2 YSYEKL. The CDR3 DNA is TGCGCCAGCAGCCAAGTGTCAGTCATGAACACTGAAGCTTTCTTT. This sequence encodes CASSQVSVMNTEAFF.

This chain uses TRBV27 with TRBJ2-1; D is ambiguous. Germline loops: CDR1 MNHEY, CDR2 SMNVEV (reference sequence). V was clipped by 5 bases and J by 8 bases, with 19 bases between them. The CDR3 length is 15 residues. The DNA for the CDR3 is TGTGCCAGCAGTCCAACGCGGACCGCCTCCCATGAGCAGTTCTTC. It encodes CASSPTRTASHEQFF.

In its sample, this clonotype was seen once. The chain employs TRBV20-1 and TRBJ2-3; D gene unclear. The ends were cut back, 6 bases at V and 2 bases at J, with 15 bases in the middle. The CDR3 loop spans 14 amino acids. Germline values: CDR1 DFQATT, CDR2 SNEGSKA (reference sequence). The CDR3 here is CSAPQRSATDTQYF. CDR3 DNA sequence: TGCAGTGCCCCCCAACGGTCCGCCACAGATACGCAGTATTTT.

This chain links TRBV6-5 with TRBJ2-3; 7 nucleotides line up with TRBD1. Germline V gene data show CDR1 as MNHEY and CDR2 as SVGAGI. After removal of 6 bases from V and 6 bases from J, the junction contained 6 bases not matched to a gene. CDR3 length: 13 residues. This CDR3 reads CASRPDREDTQYF. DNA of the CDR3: TGTGCCAGCAGACCCGACAGGGAGGATACGCAGTATTTT.

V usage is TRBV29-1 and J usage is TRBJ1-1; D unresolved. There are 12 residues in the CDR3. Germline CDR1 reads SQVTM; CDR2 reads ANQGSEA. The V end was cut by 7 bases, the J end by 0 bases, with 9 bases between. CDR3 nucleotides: TGCAGCGGAAGACAATTGAACACTGAAGCTTTCTTT. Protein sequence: CSGRQLNTEAFF. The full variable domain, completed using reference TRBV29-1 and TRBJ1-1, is SAVISQKPSRDICQRGTSLTIQCQVDSQVTMMFWYRQQPGQSLTLIATANQGSEATYESGFVIDKFPISRPNLTFSTLTVSNMSPEDSSIYLCSGRQLNTEAFFGQGTRLTVV.

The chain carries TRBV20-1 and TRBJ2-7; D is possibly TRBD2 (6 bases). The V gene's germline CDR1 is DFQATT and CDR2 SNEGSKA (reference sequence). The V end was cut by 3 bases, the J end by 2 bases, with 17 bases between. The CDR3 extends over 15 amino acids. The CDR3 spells CSARMRASDPYEQYF. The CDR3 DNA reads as TGCAGTGCTAGGATGAGAGCTAGCGACCCCTACGAGCAGTACTTC.

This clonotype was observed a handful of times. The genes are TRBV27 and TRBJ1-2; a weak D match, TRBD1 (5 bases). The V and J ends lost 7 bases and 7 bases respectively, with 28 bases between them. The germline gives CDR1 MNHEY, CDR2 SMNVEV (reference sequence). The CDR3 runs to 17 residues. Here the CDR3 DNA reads TGTGCCAGCACCTCGGTGGGGGGTTTTAGGACTTCCTCTGGCTACACCTTC. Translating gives CASTSVGGFRTSSGYTF.

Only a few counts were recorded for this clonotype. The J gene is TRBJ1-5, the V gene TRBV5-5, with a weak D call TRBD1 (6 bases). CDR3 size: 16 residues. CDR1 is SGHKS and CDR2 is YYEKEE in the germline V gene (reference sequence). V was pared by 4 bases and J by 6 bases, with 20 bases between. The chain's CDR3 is CASSLSGFLGGQPQHF. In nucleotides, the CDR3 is TGTGCCAGCAGCCTGTCGGGATTCCTAGGGGGTCAGCCCCAGCATTTT. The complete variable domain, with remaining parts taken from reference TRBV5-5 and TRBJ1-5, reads DAGVTQSPTHLIKTRGQQVTLRCSPISGHKSVSWYQQVLGQGPQFIFQYYEKEERGRGNFPDRFSARQFPNYSSELNVNALLLGDSALYLCASSLSGFLGGQPQHFGDGTRLSIL.

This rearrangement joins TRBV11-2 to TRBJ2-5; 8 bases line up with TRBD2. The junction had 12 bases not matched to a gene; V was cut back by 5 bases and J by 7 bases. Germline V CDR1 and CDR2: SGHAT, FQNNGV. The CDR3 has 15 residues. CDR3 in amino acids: CASSTGTTSGGTQYF. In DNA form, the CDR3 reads TGTGCCAGCAGCACCGGGACAACTAGCGGAGGGACCCAGTACTTC.

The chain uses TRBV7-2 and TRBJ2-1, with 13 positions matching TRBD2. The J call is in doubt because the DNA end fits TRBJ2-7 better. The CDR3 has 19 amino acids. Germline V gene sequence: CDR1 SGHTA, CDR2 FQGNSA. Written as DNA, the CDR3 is TGTGCCAGCAGCTCCCCGGGACTAGCGGGAAAGAATGGTTACAATGAGCAGTACTTC. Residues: CASSSPGLAGKNGYNEQYF.

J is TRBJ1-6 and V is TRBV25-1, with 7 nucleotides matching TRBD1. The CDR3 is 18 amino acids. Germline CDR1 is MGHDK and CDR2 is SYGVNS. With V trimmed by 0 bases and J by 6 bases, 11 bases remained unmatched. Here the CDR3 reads CASSEYGRATGSNSPLHF. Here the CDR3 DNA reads TGTGCCAGCAGTGAATATGGAAGGGCGACAGGGAGTAATTCACCCCTCCACTTT.

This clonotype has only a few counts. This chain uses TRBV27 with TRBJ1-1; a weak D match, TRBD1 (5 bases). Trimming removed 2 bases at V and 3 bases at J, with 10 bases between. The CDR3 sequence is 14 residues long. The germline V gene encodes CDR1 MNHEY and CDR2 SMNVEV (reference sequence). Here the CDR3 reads CASSLGGTYTEAFF. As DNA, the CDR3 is TGTGCCAGCAGTTTAGGGGGAACGTACACTGAAGCTTTCTTT.

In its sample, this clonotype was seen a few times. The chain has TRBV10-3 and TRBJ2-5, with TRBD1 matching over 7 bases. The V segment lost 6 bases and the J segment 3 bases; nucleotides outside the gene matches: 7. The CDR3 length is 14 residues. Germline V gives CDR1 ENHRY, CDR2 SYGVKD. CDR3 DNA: TGTGCCATCAGAGATGCGACAGGGAAAGAGACCCAGTACTTC. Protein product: CAIRDATGKETQYF.

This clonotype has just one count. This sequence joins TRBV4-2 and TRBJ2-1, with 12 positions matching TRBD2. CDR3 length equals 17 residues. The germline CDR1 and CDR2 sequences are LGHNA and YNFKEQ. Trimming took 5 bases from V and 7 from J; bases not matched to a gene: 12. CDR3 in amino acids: CASSRSTSGGMGNEQFF. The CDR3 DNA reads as TGTGCCAGCAGCAGGTCGACTAGCGGGGGTATGGGTAATGAGCAGTTCTTC.

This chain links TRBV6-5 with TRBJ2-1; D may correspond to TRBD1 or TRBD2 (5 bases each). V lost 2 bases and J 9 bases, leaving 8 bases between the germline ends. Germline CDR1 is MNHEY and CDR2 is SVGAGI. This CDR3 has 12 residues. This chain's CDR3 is CASSYPRGEQFF. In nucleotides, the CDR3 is TGTGCCAGCAGTTACCCGAGGGGTGAGCAGTTCTTC.

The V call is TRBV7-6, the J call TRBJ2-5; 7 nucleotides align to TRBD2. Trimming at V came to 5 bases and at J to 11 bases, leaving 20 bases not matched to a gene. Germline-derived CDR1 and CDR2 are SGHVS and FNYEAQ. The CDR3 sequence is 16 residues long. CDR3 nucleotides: TGTGCCAGCAGCCGGGCTGCCGTGGCGGGAGATTGGGAGCAGTACTTC. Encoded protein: CASSRAAVAGDWEQYF.

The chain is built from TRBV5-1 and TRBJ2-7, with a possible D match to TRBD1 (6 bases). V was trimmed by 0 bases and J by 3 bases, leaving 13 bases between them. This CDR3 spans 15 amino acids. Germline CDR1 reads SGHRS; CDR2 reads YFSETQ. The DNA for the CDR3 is TGCGCCAGCAGCTTGGGGACAGTTAGGATCTACGAGCAGTACTTC. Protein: CASSLGTVRIYEQYF.

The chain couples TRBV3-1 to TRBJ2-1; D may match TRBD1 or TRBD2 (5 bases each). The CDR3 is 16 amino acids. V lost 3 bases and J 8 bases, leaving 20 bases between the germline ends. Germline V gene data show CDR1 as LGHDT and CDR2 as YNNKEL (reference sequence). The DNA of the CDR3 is TGTGCCAGCAGCCATGACGGGACGGCTTGGTACGATGAGCAGTTCTTC. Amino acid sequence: CASSHDGTAWYDEQFF.

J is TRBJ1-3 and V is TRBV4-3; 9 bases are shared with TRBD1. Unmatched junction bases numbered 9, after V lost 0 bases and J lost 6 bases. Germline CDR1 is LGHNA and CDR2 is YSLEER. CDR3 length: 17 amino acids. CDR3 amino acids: CASSQDLGGTGQNTIYF. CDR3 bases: TGCGCCAGCAGCCAAGATCTGGGCGGGACAGGGCAAAACACCATATATTTT.

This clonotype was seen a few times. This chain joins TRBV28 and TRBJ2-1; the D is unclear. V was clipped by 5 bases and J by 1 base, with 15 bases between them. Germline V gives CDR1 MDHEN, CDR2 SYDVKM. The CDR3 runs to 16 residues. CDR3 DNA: TGTGCCAGCAGTCCAAGTTTAGGGCGTTCCTACAATGAGCAGTTCTTC. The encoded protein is CASSPSLGRSYNEQFF.